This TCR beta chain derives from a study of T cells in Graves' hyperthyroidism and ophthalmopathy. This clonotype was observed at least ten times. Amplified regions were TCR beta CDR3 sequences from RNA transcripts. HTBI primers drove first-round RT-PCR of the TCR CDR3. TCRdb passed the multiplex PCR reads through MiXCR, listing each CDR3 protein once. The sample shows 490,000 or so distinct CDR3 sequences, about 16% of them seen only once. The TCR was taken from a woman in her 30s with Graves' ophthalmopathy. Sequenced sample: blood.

The chain's CDR3 is CASSLRGVEQYF. DNA of the CDR3: TGTGCCAGCAGCTTAAGGGGGGTCGAGCAGTACTTC. V usage is TRBV7-2 and J usage is TRBJ2-7, with D possibly called TRBD1 or TRBD2 (6 bases each). The germline V and J ends were trimmed by 2 bases and 6 bases, with 8 bases remaining between them. Germline V gene lookup returns CDR1 SGHTA and CDR2 FQGNSA. The CDR3 length is 12 residues.